Listed below are T cell receptor beta chains from one sample, sequenced in a study of read filtering for tumor transcriptome and immune sequencing. Using its own MiXCR run on the reads, TCRdb lists one record per CDR3 protein. The sample includes 40,000 or so distinct CDR3 sequences, 12% to 15% of them seen just once. The specimen sequenced was a population of CD138-negative cells sorted from bone marrow. The receptors shown here come from a donor aged 40 or over with multiple myeloma. Each CDR3 is given with its conserved first and last residue. D genes are given only for firm matches. Rows may omit the clone size; those that give it use once, few, many or a size class.

>many|TRBJ1-1|TRBV29-1|NA
CSVRTVRAEAFF
TGCAGCGTTAGGACTGTTCGGGCTGAAGCTTTCTTT
>many|TRBJ2-5|TRBV29-1|NA
CSVAEGAKVAQYF
TGCAGCGTTGCGGAGGGGGCGAAAGTTGCCCAGTACTTC
>many|TRBJ1-1|TRBV15|NA
CATSRDEMNTEAFF
TGTGCCACCAGCAGAGATGAGATGAACACTGAAGCTTTCTTT
>many|TRBJ2-1|TRBV7-3|NA
CASSLDYGEQFF
TGTGCCAGCAGCTTAGACTATGGTGAGCAGTTCTTC
>many|TRBJ2-7|TRBV7-9|NA
CASSQLLGAYEQYF
TGTGCCAGCAGCCAACTCTTAGGGGCCTACGAGCAGTACTTC
>many|TRBJ2-3|TRBV28|TRBD2
CASSRTSGSTDTQYF
TGTGCCAGCAGCCGTACTAGCGGGAGCACAGATACGCAGTATTTT
>many|TRBJ1-1|TRBV11-2|TRBD1
CASSYQGQANTEAFF
TGTGCCAGCAGCTACCAGGGACAGGCGAACACTGAAGCTTTCTTT
>many|TRBJ2-5|TRBV7-2|TRBD2
CASSQTSGSWETQYF
TGTGCCAGCAGCCAAACTAGCGGGAGCTGGGAGACCCAGTACTTC
>many|TRBJ2-4|TRBV7-9|NA
CASSLAGNGKNIQYF
TGTGCCAGCAGCTTAGCAGGGAATGGCAAAAACATTCAGTACTTC
>NA|TRBJ2-2|TRBV7-9|TRBD1
CASSFSYRGATGELFF
TGTGCCAGCAGCTTTTCATACAGGGGGGCGACCGGGGAGCTGTTTTTT
>NA|TRBJ2-2|TRBV23-1|TRBD1
CASSHWTGNTGELFF
TGCGCCAGCTCTCATTGGACAGGGAACACCGGGGAGCTGTTTTTT
>NA|TRBJ2-3|TRBV7-9|NA
CASSTWGSTDTQYF
TGTGCCAGCAGCACGTGGGGGAGCACAGATACGCAGTATTTT
>many|TRBJ2-2|TRBV28|NA
CASSARDIVTGELFF
TGTGCCAGCAGCGCGCGGGACATCGTCACCGGGGAGCTGTTTTTT
>many|TRBJ2-2|TRBV2|TRBD2
CASKGGLAGSNTGELFF
TGTGCCAGCAAAGGGGGACTAGCGGGGTCGAACACCGGGGAGCTGTTTTTT
>many|TRBJ2-2|TRBV19|NA
CASSIRSVFVGELFF
TGTGCCAGTAGTATCAGGAGCGTGTTCGTCGGGGAGCTGTTTTTT
>many|TRBJ2-1|TRBV9|TRBD2
CASSVDGRAGYNEQFF
TGTGCCAGCAGCGTAGACGGGAGGGCCGGGTACAATGAGCAGTTCTTC
>many|TRBJ1-1|TRBV5-1|NA
CASSLEAAMNTEAFF
TGCGCCAGCAGCTTAGAAGCAGCCATGAACACTGAAGCTTTCTTT
>many|TRBJ2-7|TRBV21-1|NA
CASSIYYEQYF
TGTGCCAGCAGCATTTACTACGAGCAGTACTTC
>few|TRBJ1-5|TRBV5-1|TRBD1
CASSLGTGGYQPQHF
TGCGCCAGCAGCTTGGGGACAGGGGGCTATCAGCCCCAGCATTTT
>many|TRBJ2-1|TRBV27|TRBD2
CASSSTGHDGRGSYNEQFF
TGTGCCAGCAGTTCCACCGGGCACGATGGGAGGGGTTCCTACAATGAGCAGTTCTTC
>many|TRBJ2-3|TRBV11-2|TRBD1
CASSRTGGLTQYF
TGTGCCAGCAGCAGGACAGGGGGTCTTACGCAGTATTTT
>many|TRBJ2-1|TRBV7-9|NA
CASSPGTPRLFF
TGTGCCAGCAGCCCAGGGACACCGAGACTGTTCTTC
>many|TRBJ1-2|TRBV12-3/TRBV12-4|NA
CASTRMGANYGYTF
TGTGCCAGCACCAGGATGGGGGCAAACTATGGCTACACCTTC
>many|TRBJ2-5|TRBV5-5|NA
CASRYGTQETQYF
TGTGCCAGCAGGTACGGGACACAAGAGACCCAGTACTTC
>many|TRBJ2-3|TRBV4-1|NA
CASSREFTSTDTQYF
TGCGCCAGCAGCCGGGAGTTTACTAGCACAGATACGCAGTATTTT
>many|TRBJ2-7|TRBV6-6|TRBD1
CASRQATGAITYEQYF
TGTGCCAGCAGGCAAGCGACAGGGGCCATTACCTACGAGCAGTACTTC
>NA|TRBJ2-4|TRBV20-1|NA
CSASSAAKNIQYF
TGCAGTGCCTCCTCTGCGGCCAAAAACATTCAGTACTTC
>many|TRBJ2-1|TRBV20-1|NA
CSASRVASYNEQFF
TGCAGTGCTAGTCGCGTCGCCTCCTACAATGAGCAGTTCTTC
>NA|TRBJ2-7|TRBV27|NA
CASSSAEGPISEQYF
TGTGCCAGCAGTTCAGCGGAAGGGCCCATCTCCGAGCAGTACTTC
>many|TRBJ2-1|TRBV12-3/TRBV12-4|TRBD2
CASSFPPAGGMNEQFF
TGTGCCAGCAGTTTTCCGCCCGCGGGAGGAATGAATGAGCAGTTCTTC
>many|TRBJ2-1|TRBV7-3|TRBD1
CASSFSPRDRPNEQFF
TGTGCCAGCAGCTTCTCCCCCCGGGACAGACCCAATGAGCAGTTCTTC
>NA|TRBJ1-5|TRBV28|NA
CASGNAGGNGNQPQHF
TGCGCCAGCGGAAACGCGGGGGGGAACGGCAATCAGCCCCAGCATTTT
>many|TRBJ2-5|TRBV5-1|TRBD1
CASSFGQGALETQYF
TGCGCCAGCAGCTTCGGGCAGGGGGCTTTGGAGACCCAGTACTTC
>many|TRBJ2-1|TRBV7-9|NA
CASSLGAGIGNEQFF
TGTGCCAGCAGCTTAGGCGCGGGGATTGGCAATGAGCAGTTCTTC